This T cell receptor beta chain comes out of a study of T cell changes during pregnancy in multiple sclerosis (dated 2019 in TCRdb). General notes on the study: In women with multiple sclerosis, the researchers looked at how the T cell repertoire shifted as pregnancy progressed.

To note about this clone: This receptor's antigen is unknown. No clone much larger than this one lies a single base away; base qualities are absent.

The method behind the library was the immunoSEQ multiplex PCR assay. In its TCRdb copy, this immuneACCESS table keeps in-frame sequences only and misses some clones. Where compared with another copy, unresolved V genes explain less than half of these, and the others have no known cause. The sample table shows approximately 100,000 clones, and roughly nine tenths are seen once. Jointly, the top ten make up approximately 3.7% of the sample. Reading the germline V gene gives CDR1 SGHTA and CDR2 FQGNSA. The CDR3 holds 20 amino acids from the cysteine to the phenylalanine. The only DNA kept is the CDR3, 60 bases in frame from the first base. Trimming takes 0 bases from V and 4 bases from J, and the germline ends sit 27 bases apart.

This sequence originates from a female donor with multiple sclerosis, enrolled in a pregnancy study. The rearrangement combines TRBV7-2 with TRBJ1-2, with a weak D call of TRBD1 (5 bases match). Source: peripheral blood, taken after pregnancy. CDR3 sequence: CASSLAPSQGFEVLGYGYTF. The nucleotide sequence reads TGTGCCAGCAGCTTAGCTCCATCCCAGGGATTCGAGGTGTTAGGCTATGGCTACACCTTC.